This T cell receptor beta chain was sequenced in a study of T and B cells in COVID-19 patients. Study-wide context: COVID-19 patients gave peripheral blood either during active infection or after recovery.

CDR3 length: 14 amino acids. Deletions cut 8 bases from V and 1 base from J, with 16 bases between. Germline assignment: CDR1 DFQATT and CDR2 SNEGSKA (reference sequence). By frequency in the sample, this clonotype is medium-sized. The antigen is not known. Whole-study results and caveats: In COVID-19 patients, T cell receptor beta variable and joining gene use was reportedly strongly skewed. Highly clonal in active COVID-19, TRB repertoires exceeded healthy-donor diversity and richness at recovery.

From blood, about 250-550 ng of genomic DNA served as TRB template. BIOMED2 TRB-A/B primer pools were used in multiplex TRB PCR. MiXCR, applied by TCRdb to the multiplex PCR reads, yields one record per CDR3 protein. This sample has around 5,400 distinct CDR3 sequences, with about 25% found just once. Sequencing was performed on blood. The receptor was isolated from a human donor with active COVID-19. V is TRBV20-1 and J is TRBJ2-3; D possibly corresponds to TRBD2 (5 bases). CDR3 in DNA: TGCAGTCTCCAGTTTGGAGGAGGCACAGATACGCAGTATTTT. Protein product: CSLQFGGGTDTQYF.